The 8 T cell receptor beta chains below were found in one sample sequenced in a study of CD8+ T cells in alopecia areata. It was cDNA, reverse transcribed from extracted RNA, that served as the sequencing template. Measured with immunoSEQ multiplex PCR; TCRdb has only the in-frame clones, and not every one. The data contain roughly 190,000 clones, approximately 57% of them singletons. Treatment indicated: oral pan-JAK inhibitor, 5-10 mg twice daily. Sequences were derived from CD4+ T cells sorted from blood, sampled at week 24, from a patient treated with tofacitinib. The receptors derive from a human donor with alopecia areata.

The rearrangement uses TRBV29-1 and TRBJ1-1; 7 bases fit TRBD1. Germline lookup yields CDR1 SQVTM and CDR2 ANQGSEA. V lost 6 bases to trimming and J lost 10 bases; unmatched junction nucleotides: 8. The CDR3 covers 11 residues. CDR3 region: CSVNRGFGAFF. The CDR3 DNA is TGCAGCGTAAACAGGGGTTTCGGAGCTTTCTTT.

The chain recombines TRBV11-2 with TRBJ1-6; D may be TRBD1 (6 bases). CDR1 is SGHAT and CDR2 is FQNNGV in the germline V gene. The V end was cut by 5 bases, the J end by 11 bases, with 10 bases between. The CDR3 extends over 12 amino acids. The chain's CDR3 is CASSEQGPPLHF. The CDR3 bases are TGTGCCAGCAGCGAACAGGGTCCACCCCTCCACTTT.

On this clone itself: Other DNA sequences from this sample encode an identical CDR3 as well. The chain has TRBV29-1 and TRBJ2-7, with 10 bases fitting TRBD1. Trimming took 4 bases from V and 4 from J; bases not matched to a gene: 4. The germline CDR1 and CDR2 sequences are SQVTM and ANQGSEA. The CDR3 is made up of 13 amino acids. The CDR3 sequence: CSVVTGGGYEQYF. The CDR3 DNA follows: TGCAGCGTTGTGACAGGGGGCGGGTACGAGCAGTACTTC.

This clone was seen many times. This sample also contains other DNA sequences that code for the same CDR3. The chain couples TRBV2 to TRBJ1-6, with a weak D call TRBD1 (5 bases). V lost 4 bases to trimming and J lost 6 bases, with 7 bases between them. The CDR3 is 13 amino acids. Germline V gives CDR1 SNHLY, CDR2 FYNNEI. CDR3 nucleotide sequence: TGTGCCAGCAGTGGGGACTCTAATTCACCCCTCCACTTT. Protein: CASSGDSNSPLHF.

The V gene is TRBV5-1, the J gene TRBJ2-7, with D perhaps assigned TRBD1 or TRBD2 (5 bases each). Trimming stripped 0 bases from V and 5 bases from J, with 6 bases between. The germline V gene has CDR1 SGHRS and CDR2 YFSETQ. The CDR3 spans 12 residues. DNA of the CDR3: TGCGCCAGCAGCTTGGGAGGGGACGAGCAGTACTTC. It yields the protein CASSLGGDEQYF. Looking up the rest from reference TRBV5-1 and TRBJ2-7 gives the full variable domain: KAGVTQTPRYLIKTRGQQVTLSCSPISGHRSVSWYQQTPGQGLQFLFEYFSETQRNKGNFPGRFSGRQFSNSRSEMNVSTLELGDSALYLCASSLGGDEQYFGPGTRLTVT.

V and J are TRBV5-1 and TRBJ2-5, with 7 nucleotides matching TRBD1. Looked up from germline, CDR1 is SGHRS and CDR2 is YFSETQ. J gave up 1 base and V 3 bases, and 12 bases lay outside the gene matches. The CDR3 is 17 amino acids. The chain's CDR3 is CASSYLKGSGGQETQYF. As DNA, the CDR3 is TGCGCCAGCAGCTACCTAAAGGGCTCAGGGGGCCAAGAGACCCAGTACTTC.

The rearrangement uses TRBV11-2 and TRBJ2-5; 7 nucleotides match TRBD1. CDR1 and CDR2 (germline): SGHAT, FQNNGV. This CDR3 has 15 residues. V lost 6 bases, J lost 1 base, and 8 bases stayed unmatched. The chain's CDR3 is CASRLGTALQETQYF. CDR3 bases: TGTGCCAGCAGGCTTGGGACAGCCCTCCAAGAGACCCAGTACTTC.

This chain connects TRBV30 to TRBJ2-1, with D possibly TRBD1 on 5 matching bases. The germline V and J ends were trimmed by 2 bases and 7 bases, with 15 bases remaining between them. This CDR3 comprises 14 residues. CDR1 GTSNPN and CDR2 SVGIG come from the germline V gene (reference sequence). The chain's CDR3 is CAWSLTRAANEQFF. In nucleotides, the CDR3 is TGTGCCTGGAGTCTCACCAGGGCAGCGAATGAGCAGTTCTTC.